Listed below are T cell receptor beta chains from one sample, sequenced in a study of beta chain features in type 1 diabetes. Data came from immunoSEQ multiplex PCR; TCRdb stores just in-frame clones and leaves some out. The sample carries a few hundred thousand clones, around 15% recorded once. The specimen was naive CD4+ T cells from blood. The receptors stem from a man younger than 40 with type 1 diabetes. The CDR3 runs from the conserved cysteine through the conserved F or W. Each record gives: V gene, J gene, D gene, clone size, CDR3 DNA, CDR3 protein. D genes are given only for firm matches. Size tells how often a clone was seen (once, few, many) or the class of an expanded clone, and some rows leave it out.

TRBV11-2	TRBJ2-5	.	.	TGTGCCAGCAGCCTAAATCAAGAGACCCAGTACTTC	CASSLNQETQYF
TRBV6-6	TRBJ2-3	.	.	TGTGCCAGCAGTCGCCTAGTTGATACGCAGTATTTT	CASSRLVDTQYF
TRBV29-1	TRBJ1-1	.	few	TGCAGCGTTGAGAACCACAGGGAGGTCACTGAAGCTTTCTTT	CSVENHREVTEAFF
TRBV30	TRBJ1-1	.	.	TGTGCGTTACACGTCCGGAACACTGAAGCTTTCTTT	CALHVRNTEAFF
TRBV4-3	TRBJ2-3	.	.	TGCGCCAGCAGCCAACAGGGCACAGATACGCAGTATTTT	CASSQQGTDTQYF
TRBV7-2	TRBJ2-1	TRBD1	few	TGTGCCAGCAGCGCCGAAGCGAACAGGGGTAATGAGCAGTTCTTC	CASSAEANRGNEQFF
TRBV7-6	TRBJ2-4	.	.	TGTGCCAGCAGCTTAGGGAACCTAAACATTCAGTACTTC	CASSLGNLNIQYF
TRBV30	TRBJ2-2	.	.	TGTGCCTGGAGTAGTTCCGGGGAGCTGTTTTTT	CAWSSSGELFF
TRBV29-1	TRBJ2-1	.	.	TGCAGCGTTGATAGGCATGAGCAGTTCTTC	CSVDRHEQFF
TRBV5-1	TRBJ2-5	.	.	TGCGCCAGCAGCTTGGCCCAGTCCCAGTACTTC	CASSLAQSQYF
TRBV7-2	TRBJ2-5	.	.	TGTGCCAGCAGCTTAAGCGAGACCCAGTACTTC	CASSLSETQYF